A selection of T cell receptor beta chains follows, all from one sample in a study of immune evolution from preneoplasia to lung adenocarcinoma. Assay used: immunoSEQ multiplex PCR; TCRdb lists only in-frame clones, some missing. The sample holds about 5,100 clones, roughly 80% seen once. Sequenced sample: FFPE minimally invasive lung adenocarcinoma tissue. The receptors shown here come from a person aged 50-75 years with lung adenocarcinoma. Each CDR3 is given with its conserved first and last residue. Each record gives: D gene, J gene, clone size, V gene, CDR3 protein, CDR3 DNA. A D gene is named only where the DNA matches it firmly. Expanded clones get a size class; other rows say once, few or many, or leave the size out.

TRBD1 | TRBJ1-3 | - | TRBV30 | CAWGTGSSGNTIYF | TGTGCCTGGGGGACAGGGTCGAGTGGAAACACCATATATTTT
TRBD1 | TRBJ1-1 | - | TRBV7-9 | CASSGGQGARLDTEAFF | TGTGCCAGCAGCGGGGGACAGGGGGCACGTTTGGACACTGAAGCTTTCTTT
- | TRBJ1-1 | few | TRBV2 | CASSGEVEAFF | TGTGCCAGCAGTGGGGAAGTGGAAGCTTTCTTT
TRBD1 | TRBJ2-2 | few | TRBV28 | CASSLGTGSNGELFF | TGTGCCAGCAGTTTGGGGACAGGGTCGAACGGGGAGCTGTTTTTT
TRBD1 | TRBJ2-3 | once | TRBV15 | CATSREGDRGLADTQYF | TGTGCCACCAGCAGAGAGGGGGACAGGGGGCTCGCAGATACGCAGTATTTT
- | TRBJ2-7 | - | TRBV5-6 | CASSLVGMDYEQYF | TGTGCCAGCAGCTTGGTGGGCATGGACTACGAGCAGTACTTC
TRBD1 | TRBJ2-1 | - | TRBV5-6 | CASSLGQGLRNEQFF | TGTGCCAGCAGCTTGGGACAGGGGTTAAGAAATGAGCAGTTCTTC
- | TRBJ2-2 | - | TRBV7-2 | CASSFMGELFF | TGTGCCAGCAGCTTTATGGGGGAGCTGTTTTTT
- | TRBJ2-1 | - | TRBV7-2 | CASSLAEFYNEQFF | TGTGCCAGCAGCTTAGCTGAGTTCTACAATGAGCAGTTCTTC
- | TRBJ2-3 | - | TRBV4-1 | CASSQYIPDTQYF | TGCGCCAGCAGCCAGTACATTCCAGATACGCAGTATTTT
- | TRBJ2-3 | - | TRBV9 | CASSLDVSTDTQYF | TGTGCCAGCAGCCTGGACGTAAGCACAGATACGCAGTATTTT
TRBD1 | TRBJ1-1 | few | TRBV14 | CASSPLTTTGRANTEAFF | TGTGCCAGCAGCCCCCTAACTACGACAGGGCGTGCGAACACTGAAGCTTTCTTT
- | TRBJ2-2 | - | TRBV7-8 | CASRLQGAGELFF | TGTGCCAGCAGGCTACAGGGCGCCGGGGAGCTGTTTTTT
- | TRBJ2-5 | - | TRBV10-1 | CASSEFSAGRAQETQYF | TGCGCCAGCAGTGAGTTCTCGGCGGGCAGGGCCCAAGAGACCCAGTACTTC
TRBD2 | TRBJ2-7 | - | TRBV7-2 | CASSPRLARPYEQYF | TGTGCCAGCAGCCCCCGACTAGCGAGGCCCTACGAGCAGTACTTC
- | TRBJ1-1 | - | TRBV29-1 | CSVRGQTNTEAFF | TGCAGCGTCCGCGGACAGACGAACACTGAAGCTTTCTTT
- | TRBJ2-1 | medium-sized | TRBV4-2 | CASSGHFFSSYNEQFF | TGTGCCAGCAGCGGACACTTCTTTAGCTCCTACAATGAGCAGTTCTTC
TRBD1 | TRBJ1-5 | - | TRBV30 | CAWDRDDQPQHF | TGTGCCTGGGACAGGGACGATCAGCCCCAGCATTTT
- | TRBJ1-1 | - | TRBV6-5 | CASSRTSNTEAFF | TGTGCCAGCAGCCGGACATCGAACACTGAAGCTTTCTTT
- | TRBJ1-1 | - | TRBV2 | CASSATFEAFF | TGTGCCAGCAGTGCGACCTTCGAAGCTTTCTTT
- | TRBJ2-5 | - | TRBV30 | CAWSVSAGQETQYF | TGTGCCTGGAGTGTATCAGCGGGTCAAGAGACCCAGTACTTC
TRBD1 | TRBJ2-7 | once | TRBV29-1 | CSVEDRGQGRYEQYF | TGCAGCGTTGAAGATCGAGGACAGGGGAGATACGAGCAGTACTTC
TRBD1 | TRBJ1-1 | - | TRBV19 | CASTDRVYDTEAFF | TGTGCCAGTACCGACAGGGTGTATGACACTGAAGCTTTCTTT
- | TRBJ2-2 | - | TRBV7-3 | CASSLWTGSEGELFF | TGTGCCAGCAGCCTATGGACCGGGAGTGAGGGGGAGCTGTTTTTT
TRBD2 | TRBJ2-1 | - | TRBV5-6 | CASSLATSGGRNEQFF | TGTGCCAGCAGCTTGGCGACTAGCGGGGGTAGAAATGAGCAGTTCTTC
- | TRBJ2-7 | - | TRBV6-5 | CASRAFRDDSYEQYF | TGTGCCAGCAGGGCTTTCCGGGACGACTCCTACGAGCAGTACTTC
- | TRBJ1-1 | once | TRBV29-1 | CSVEGAGGTEAFF | TGCAGCGTGGAAGGTGCAGGAGGAACTGAAGCTTTCTTT
- | TRBJ1-1 | - | TRBV5-6 | CASSLLDPGRSTEAFF | TGTGCCAGCAGCTTGTTAGATCCAGGGAGGTCCACTGAAGCTTTCTTT
TRBD1 | TRBJ2-3 | once | TRBV4-3 | CASSQELPAAGGRGTQYF | TGCGCCAGCAGCCAAGAACTACCCGCGGCAGGGGGAAGGGGTACGCAGTATTTT
TRBD1 | TRBJ1-5 | - | TRBV6-5 | CASSYSQGRSQHF | TGTGCCAGCAGTTACTCACAGGGGAGGTCCCAGCATTTT
TRBD1 | TRBJ2-2 | few | TRBV19 | CASARDRNTGELFF | TGTGCCAGCGCCCGGGACAGGAACACCGGGGAGCTGTTTTTT
- | TRBJ1-3 | few | TRBV9 | CASSAGRISGNTIYF | TGTGCCAGCAGCGCCGGACGGATCTCTGGAAACACCATATATTTT
TRBD1 | TRBJ1-1 | - | TRBV5-1 | CASSLMGTGTTEAFF | TGCGCCAGCAGTTTGATGGGGACAGGGACCACTGAAGCTTTCTTT
TRBD2 | TRBJ2-7 | - | TRBV6-6 | CASSSGLAASYEQYF | TGTGCCAGCAGTTCGGGACTAGCGGCCTCATACGAGCAGTACTTC
- | TRBJ1-2 | - | TRBV7-6 | CASSLQVKGNGYTF | TGTGCCAGCAGCTTACAGGTTAAGGGGAATGGCTACACCTTC
- | TRBJ1-2 | - | TRBV5-4 | CASSLAGDDGYTF | TGTGCCAGCAGCTTGGCGGGAGATGATGGCTACACCTTC
- | TRBJ2-7 | - | TRBV28 | CASMQGNNYEQYF | TGTGCCAGTATGCAGGGCAACAACTACGAGCAGTACTTC
- | TRBJ1-3 | - | TRBV27 | CASSSSSGNTIYF | TGTGCCAGCAGTTCGAGCTCTGGAAACACCATATATTTT
- | TRBJ1-2 | - | TRBV19 | CASSIQTGGRYTF | TGTGCCAGCTCGATCCAGACAGGTGGTCGCTACACCTTC
- | TRBJ2-2 | - | TRBV11-2 | CASSLRTGELFF | TGTGCCAGCAGCTTGAGGACCGGGGAGCTGTTTTTT
- | TRBJ2-5 | - | TRBV7-9 | CASSRKGSEEETQYF | TGTGCCAGCAGCCGAAAAGGGTCAGAGGAAGAGACCCAGTACTTC
- | TRBJ2-7 | - | TRBV11-3 | CASSLGPDAYEQYF | TGTGCCAGCAGCTTAGGTCCGGACGCCTACGAGCAGTACTTC
- | TRBJ2-3 | - | TRBV9 | CASSYADTQYF | TGTGCCAGCAGCTACGCAGATACGCAGTATTTT
TRBD1 | TRBJ1-3 | - | TRBV9 | CASSGGRGSGNTIYF | TGTGCCAGCAGCGGGGGCAGGGGGTCTGGAAACACCATATATTTT
- | TRBJ1-2 | - | TRBV5-5 | CASSLGGANYGYTF | TGTGCCAGCAGCTTGGGGGGAGCTAACTATGGCTACACCTTC
TRBD2 | TRBJ2-2 | - | TRBV7-3 | CASSPSTGGGGTGELFF | TGTGCCAGCAGCCCATCGACGGGCGGGGGTGGAACCGGGGAGCTGTTTTTT
TRBD1 | TRBJ1-5 | - | TRBV19 | CASSSEKGAGRQPQHF | TGTGCCAGTAGTTCTGAAAAGGGGGCAGGACGTCAGCCCCAGCATTTT
- | TRBJ1-3 | few | TRBV30 | CAWNRGERNTIYF | TGTGCCTGGAATAGGGGGGAGAGAAACACCATATATTTT
- | TRBJ1-3 | - | TRBV30 | CAWMPPGNTIYF | TGTGCCTGGATGCCCCCTGGAAACACCATATATTTT
- | TRBJ1-6 | - | TRBV7-2 | CASSLRGLGGNSPLHF | TGTGCCAGCAGCTTGAGGGGTCTAGGGGGTAATTCACCCCTCCACTTT
- | TRBJ2-3 | - | TRBV28 | CASSLPTEHTDTQYF | TGTGCCAGCAGTTTACCCACCGAGCACACAGATACGCAGTATTTT
TRBD1 | TRBJ2-3 | once | TRBV6-4 | CASSEDRDPDTQYF | TGTGCCAGCAGCGAGGACAGGGACCCAGATACGCAGTATTTT
TRBD1 | TRBJ2-1 | - | TRBV11-3 | CASSAGQGTYNEQFF | TGTGCCAGCAGCGCGGGACAGGGGACCTACAATGAGCAGTTCTTC
TRBD1 | TRBJ1-5 | - | TRBV28 | CASSFGQVNQPQHF | TGTGCCAGCAGTTTTGGACAGGTCAATCAGCCCCAGCATTTT
TRBD1 | TRBJ1-2 | - | TRBV30 | CAWNLSRQGSGYTF | TGTGCCTGGAATTTAAGCCGACAGGGCAGCGGCTACACCTTC
- | TRBJ1-2 | once | TRBV7-3 | CASSFGRAANYGYTF | TGTGCCAGCAGCTTCGGAAGAGCAGCCAACTATGGCTACACCTTC
- | TRBJ2-2 | - | TRBV6-5 | CASSSPRENTGELFF | TGTGCCAGCAGTTCGCCCAGGGAGAACACCGGGGAGCTGTTTTTT
TRBD1 | TRBJ1-1 | - | TRBV7-3 | CASSSTGGGTEAFF | TGTGCCAGCAGCTCAACAGGGGGAGGGACTGAAGCTTTCTTT
- | TRBJ2-2 | - | TRBV6-6 | CASKQAQGTVGELFF | TGTGCCAGCAAGCAGGCACAGGGGACTGTCGGGGAGCTGTTTTTT